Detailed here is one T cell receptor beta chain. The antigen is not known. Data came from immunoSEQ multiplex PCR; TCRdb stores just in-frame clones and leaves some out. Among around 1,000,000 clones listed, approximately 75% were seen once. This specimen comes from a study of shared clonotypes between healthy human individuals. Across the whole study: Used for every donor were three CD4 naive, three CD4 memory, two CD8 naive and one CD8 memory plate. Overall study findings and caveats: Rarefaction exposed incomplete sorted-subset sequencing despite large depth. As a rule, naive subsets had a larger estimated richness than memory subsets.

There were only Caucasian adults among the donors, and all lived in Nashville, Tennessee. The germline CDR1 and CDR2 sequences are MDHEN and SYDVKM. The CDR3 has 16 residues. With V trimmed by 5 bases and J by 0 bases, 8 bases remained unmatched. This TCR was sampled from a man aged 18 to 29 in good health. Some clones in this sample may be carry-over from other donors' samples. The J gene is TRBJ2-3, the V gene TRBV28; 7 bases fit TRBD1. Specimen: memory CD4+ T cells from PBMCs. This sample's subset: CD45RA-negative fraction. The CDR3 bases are TGTGCCAGCAGTACCCCGACAGGGTCTAGCACAGATACGCAGTATTTT. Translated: CASSTPTGSSTDTQYF.